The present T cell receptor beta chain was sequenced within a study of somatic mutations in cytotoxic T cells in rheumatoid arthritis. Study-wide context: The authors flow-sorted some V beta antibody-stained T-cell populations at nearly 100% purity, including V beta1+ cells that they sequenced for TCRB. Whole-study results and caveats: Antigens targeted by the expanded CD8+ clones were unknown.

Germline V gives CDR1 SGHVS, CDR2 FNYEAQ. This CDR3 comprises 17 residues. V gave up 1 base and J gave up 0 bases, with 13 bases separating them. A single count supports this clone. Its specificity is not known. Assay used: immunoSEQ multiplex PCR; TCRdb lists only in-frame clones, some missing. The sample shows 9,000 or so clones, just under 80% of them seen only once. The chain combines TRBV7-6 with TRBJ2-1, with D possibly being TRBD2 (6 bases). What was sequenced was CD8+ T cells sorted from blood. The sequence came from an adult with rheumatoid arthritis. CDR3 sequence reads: CASSLVGGDPSYNEQFF. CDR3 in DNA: TGTGCCAGCAGCTTAGTTGGAGGGGACCCCTCCTACAATGAGCAGTTCTTC.